The 26 T cell receptor beta chains below all came from one sample that was sequenced in a study of T-cell memory formation after mild COVID-19. TCRdb fed the 5' RACE reads into MiXCR, producing one record per CDR3 protein. The sample includes over 500,000 distinct CDR3 sequences, around 16% seen only once; the top ten take around 7.8%. Sequenced: PBMCs or a T cell subset sorted from them (not recorded which). These receptors were obtained from an adult woman who had mild COVID-19 (a few samples of this study predate the infection). Cell type and time point are not known.

This clonotype was seen only a few times. The chain couples TRBV7-3 to TRBJ1-2, with 8 bases aligning to TRBD1. The V and J ends lost 5 bases and 4 bases, in that order; junction bases with no gene match: 12. The germline CDR1 and CDR2 sequences are SGHTA and FQGTGA. There are 16 residues in the CDR3. CDR3 sequence: CASSMTAGGKFYGYTF. The CDR3 region has the DNA TGTGCCAGCAGCATGACGGCAGGGGGCAAGTTCTATGGCTACACCTTC. The whole variable domain, filled in from reference TRBV7-3 and TRBJ1-2, reads GAGVSQTPSNKVTEKGKYVELRCDPISGHTALYWYRQSLGQGPEFLIYFQGTGAADDSGLPNDRFFAVRPEGSVSTLKIQRTERGDSAVYLCASSMTAGGKFYGYTFGSGTRLTVV.

This clonotype was found a few times. The chain uses TRBV7-6 and TRBJ2-3; D not certain. V was pared by 0 bases and J by 0 bases, with 7 bases between. Germline CDR1 is SGHVS and CDR2 is FNYEAQ. This CDR3 is 15 amino acids long. The CDR3 DNA sequence: TGTGCCAGCAGCTTAGCAGCCACTAGCACAGATACGCAGTATTTT. This translates into CASSLAATSTDTQYF. Filled out from reference TRBV7-6 and TRBJ2-3, the complete variable domain reads GAGVSQSPRYKVTKRGQDVALRCDPISGHVSLYWYRQALGQGPEFLTYFNYEAQQDKSGLPNDRFSAERPEGSISTLTIQRTEQRDSAMYRCASSLAATSTDTQYFGPGTRLTVL.

This clonotype was observed at least ten times. The chain uses TRBV12-3 or TRBV12-4 and TRBJ1-1; D perhaps matches TRBD1 (6 bases). V lost 5 bases, J lost 3 bases, and 16 bases lay in between. This CDR3 comprises 15 residues. The DNA for the CDR3 is TGTGCCAGCAGTAACCACAGGGTGCGCGACACTGAAGCTTTCTTT. Translation: CASSNHRVRDTEAFF.

This chain links TRBV20-1 with TRBJ2-2; 7 nucleotides agree with TRBD2. There are 14 residues in the CDR3. The J segment lost 5 bases and the V segment lost 5 bases, leaving 8 bases of the junction unmatched. Germline CDR1 reads DFQATT; CDR2 reads SNEGSKA (reference sequence). CDR3 sequence reads: CSAPRDYNTGELFF. The CDR3 DNA sequence: TGCAGTGCTCCCCGGGACTACAATACCGGGGAGCTGTTTTTT.

V usage is TRBV27 and J usage is TRBJ1-1, with 7 bases that match TRBD1. Germline assignment: CDR1 MNHEY and CDR2 SMNVEV (reference sequence). The J segment lost 2 bases and the V segment lost 2 bases, leaving 8 bases of the junction unmatched. The CDR3 consists of 16 residues. CDR3 sequence: CASSLIPGGGNTEAFF. CDR3 DNA: TGTGCCAGCAGTTTAATCCCAGGGGGAGGAAACACTGAAGCTTTCTTT.

This clonotype was counted only a few times. This chain connects TRBV15 to TRBJ2-5; TRBD1 might be the D (6 bases). V was clipped by 6 bases and J by 2 bases, with 10 bases between them. Germline CDR1 is LNHNV and CDR2 is YYDKDF (reference sequence). This CDR3 has 13 amino acids. In nucleotides, the CDR3 is TGTGCCACCAGTTACAGGGCTCAAGAGACCCAGTACTTC. This codes for CATSYRAQETQYF. Complete variable domain (other parts from reference TRBV15 and TRBJ2-5): DAMVIQNPRYQVTQFGKPVTLSCSQTLNHNVMYWYQQKSSQAPKLLFHYYDKDFNNEADTPDNFQSRRPNTSFCFLDIRSPGLGDTAMYLCATSYRAQETQYFGPGTRLLVL.

This clonotype has only a few counts. The chain carries TRBV6-4 and TRBJ2-2; 9 bases match TRBD1. V shed 0 bases, J shed 6 bases, and the junction held 2 bases outside the gene matches. CDR1 and CDR2 from the germline V gene are MRHNA and SNTAGT. This CDR3 comprises 15 residues. CDR3 coding DNA: TGTGCCAGCAGTGACTCGGGACAGGGAGCCGGGGAGCTGTTTTTT. It yields the protein CASSDSGQGAGELFF.

In its sample, this clonotype was seen a few times. The chain links TRBV5-1 to TRBJ2-5; TRBD1 is a possible D gene (5 bases). V was trimmed by 0 bases and J by 3 bases, leaving 6 bases between them. There are 13 residues in the CDR3. Germline CDR1 SGHRS, CDR2 YFSETQ. For the CDR3, the DNA is TGCGCCAGCAGCTTGGAAGGGGAAGAGACCCAGTACTTC. It translates to CASSLEGEETQYF. Variable domain in full (rest from reference TRBV5-1 and TRBJ2-5): KAGVTQTPRYLIKTRGQQVTLSCSPISGHRSVSWYQQTPGQGLQFLFEYFSETQRNKGNFPGRFSGRQFSNSRSEMNVSTLELGDSALYLCASSLEGEETQYFGPGTRLLVL.

This chain uses TRBV5-1 with TRBJ2-7; TRBD2 aligns across 8 bases. The CDR3 extends over 15 amino acids. The V segment lost 0 bases and the J segment 7 bases; nucleotides outside the gene matches: 9. CDR1 and CDR2 from the germline V gene are SGHRS and YFSETQ. DNA for the CDR3: TGCGCCAGCAGCTTGGCCGGGGGGGCAGGTGAGGAGCAGTACTTC. It specifies CASSLAGGAGEEQYF.

The chain carries TRBV15 and TRBJ2-3; TRBD2 aligns across 9 bases. The CDR3 has 16 residues. Germline CDR1 and CDR2: LNHNV and YYDKDF (reference sequence). The ends lost 1 base at V and 0 bases at J; junction bases unmatched: 2. The CDR3 region is CATSRGLAASTDTQYF. The CDR3 DNA sequence: TGTGCCACCAGCAGAGGACTAGCGGCTAGCACAGATACGCAGTATTTT. Complete variable domain (other parts from reference TRBV15 and TRBJ2-3): DAMVIQNPRYQVTQFGKPVTLSCSQTLNHNVMYWYQQKSSQAPKLLFHYYDKDFNNEADTPDNFQSRRPNTSFCFLDIRSPGLGDTAMYLCATSRGLAASTDTQYFGPGTRLTVL.

This clonotype was seen only a few times. V and J are TRBV7-9 and TRBJ1-2; D is possibly TRBD1 (6 bases). Trimming shortened V by 4 bases and J by 8 bases, and 20 bases separated the two germline ends. The germline V gene encodes CDR1 SEHNR and CDR2 FQNEAQ (reference sequence). There are 15 residues in the CDR3. CDR3 in amino acids: CASSSTNSGAGGYTF. CDR3 DNA: TGTGCCAGCAGCTCTACGAACTCAGGGGCGGGCGGCTACACCTTC.

This clonotype was observed a handful of times. The chain combines TRBV15 with TRBJ1-5; no definite D call. Germline V CDR1 and CDR2: LNHNV, YYDKDF (reference sequence). Trimming took off 5 bases at V and 3 bases at J, with 20 bases between the two ends. The CDR3 totals 17 residues. CDR3 region: CATSAQQRLDDNQPQHF. CDR3 DNA sequence: TGTGCCACCAGCGCCCAGCAACGGCTCGATGACAATCAGCCCCAGCATTTT.

V usage is TRBV4-1 and J usage is TRBJ1-2; D ambiguous. CDR1 and CDR2 from the germline V gene are MGHRA and YSYEKL. V lost 0 bases to trimming and J lost 6 bases, with 8 bases between them. The CDR3 is 13 amino acids. Written as DNA, the CDR3 is TGCGCCAGCAGCCAAGATTCTGGGGATGGCTACACCTTC. The encoded protein is CASSQDSGDGYTF.

This clonotype was observed a few times. V gene TRBV20-1 combines with J gene TRBJ2-7, with D unresolved. The CDR3 is 14 residues long. Looked up from germline, CDR1 is DFQATT and CDR2 is SNEGSKA (reference sequence). Trimming removed 5 bases at V and 0 bases at J, with 14 bases between. CDR3 bases: TGCAGTGCTCTAGATGGGGTTCCCTCCTACGAGCAGTACTTC. This translates into CSALDGVPSYEQYF.

This clonotype appeared a few times. The V call is TRBV7-8, the J call TRBJ2-5; tentative D call: TRBD2 (6 bases). Germline lookup yields CDR1 SGHVS and CDR2 FQNEAQ. V dropped 1 base and J dropped 5 bases, with 14 bases sitting between them. The CDR3 sequence is 15 residues long. CDR3 sequence: CASSLDLGGSETQYF. CDR3 bases: TGTGCCAGCAGCTTAGATCTTGGGGGGAGTGAGACCCAGTACTTC.

This clonotype has just a few counts. This rearrangement joins TRBV5-1 to TRBJ2-2; perhaps TRBD2 as D (5 bases). Germline V gene sequence: CDR1 SGHRS, CDR2 YFSETQ. V gave up 7 bases and J gave up 6 bases, with 13 bases separating them. This CDR3 spans 13 amino acids. Here the CDR3 reads CASFLEGAGELFF. The CDR3 region has the DNA TGCGCCAGCTTTTTAGAGGGCGCCGGGGAGCTGTTTTTT.

The V call is TRBV30, the J call TRBJ2-1; 12 bases align to TRBD2. The CDR3 is made up of 15 amino acids. J gave up 7 bases and V 0 bases, and 4 bases lay outside the gene matches. Germline V lookup: CDR1 GTSNPN, CDR2 SVGIG (reference sequence). DNA of the CDR3: TGTGCCTGGAGTGTATTCCTAGCGGGAGGGAATGAGCAGTTCTTC. Translating gives CAWSVFLAGGNEQFF.

This clonotype was seen only a few times. V gene TRBV20-1 combines with J gene TRBJ2-7, with 7 bases aligning to TRBD2. V was clipped by 1 base and J by 0 bases; unmatched bases: 6. This CDR3 is 15 amino acids long. CDR1 DFQATT and CDR2 SNEGSKA come from the germline V gene (reference sequence). The CDR3 coding sequence is TGCAGTGCTAGAGCATTGGGGGACTACTCCTACGAGCAGTACTTC. As protein: CSARALGDYSYEQYF.

The chain uses TRBV4-2 and TRBJ1-1, with D possibly matching TRBD1 (6 bases). CDR1 and CDR2 (germline): LGHNA, YNFKEQ. Trimming shortened V by 4 bases and J by 3 bases, and 18 bases separated the two germline ends. This CDR3 has 16 amino acids. The CDR3 region has the DNA TGTGCCAGCAGCCCGCTACAGGGCACGGGGTACACTGAAGCTTTCTTT. Amino acid sequence: CASSPLQGTGYTEAFF.

The chain uses TRBV7-9 and TRBJ1-2; D is uncertain. The CDR3 runs 16 residues. Trimming shortened V by 2 bases and J by 3 bases, and 16 bases separated the two germline ends. Germline V gene data show CDR1 as SEHNR and CDR2 as FQNEAQ (reference sequence). CDR3 sequence reads: CASSLPRAGFDYGYTF. In nucleotides, the CDR3 is TGTGCCAGCAGCTTACCCCGAGCGGGGTTTGACTATGGCTACACCTTC.

The gene calls are TRBV20-1 and TRBJ2-5; the D gene is possibly TRBD2 (6 bases). CDR1 is DFQATT, CDR2 SNEGSKA, per germline (reference sequence). The CDR3 covers 13 residues. The ends were cut back, 3 bases at V and 1 base at J, with 9 bases in the middle. CDR3 DNA: TGCAGTGCTAGCGGGAGTCCCCAAGAGACCCAGTACTTC. Amino acid sequence: CSASGSPQETQYF.

This clonotype appeared a few times. V gene TRBV27 combines with J gene TRBJ2-3; no firm D call. V was shortened by 1 base and J by 5 bases, with 7 bases between the two germline ends. CDR1 and CDR2 from the germline V gene are MNHEY and SMNVEV (reference sequence). This CDR3 is built from 13 residues. CDR3 sequence reads: CASSLLSKDTQYF. The CDR3 region has the DNA TGTGCCAGCAGTTTATTATCCAAAGATACGCAGTATTTT.

This clonotype was seen more than once but under ten times. This rearrangement joins TRBV29-1 to TRBJ2-4, with TRBD2 matching 10 bases. Germline V CDR1 and CDR2: SQVTM, ANQGSEA. CDR3 length: 16 residues. The junction had 9 bases not matched to a gene; V was cut back by 4 bases and J by 3 bases. CDR3 protein: CSVVERGGVGKNIQYF. For the CDR3, the DNA is TGCAGCGTTGTGGAGCGGGGGGGCGTGGGCAAAAACATTCAGTACTTC.

The V gene is TRBV15, the J gene TRBJ2-5; 9 bases fit TRBD2. The V gene's germline CDR1 is LNHNV and CDR2 YYDKDF (reference sequence). The CDR3 runs 16 residues. Trimming took 3 bases from V and 2 from J; bases not matched to a gene: 7. In DNA, the CDR3 is TGTGCCACCAGCAGGTTAGCGGGGGTGCTTCAAGAGACCCAGTACTTC. It specifies CATSRLAGVLQETQYF.

The J gene is TRBJ1-5, the V gene TRBV20-1; TRBD1 is a possible D gene (5 bases). CDR3 length: 15 residues. V shed 0 bases and J shed 3 bases, with 12 bases lying between them. Per germline, CDR1 DFQATT and CDR2 SNEGSKA (reference sequence). The CDR3, as DNA: TGCAGTGCTAGAGATCTTAGGGACTCCAATCAGCCCCAGCATTTT. Protein: CSARDLRDSNQPQHF.

The chain employs TRBV6-5 and TRBJ1-4, with TRBD1 matching 7 bases. Germline CDR1 is MNHEY and CDR2 is SVGAGI. J gave up 7 bases and V 6 bases, and 11 bases lay outside the gene matches. CDR3 length equals 15 residues. The CDR3 region is CASSYSDRVGEKLFF. In DNA, the CDR3 is TGTGCCAGCAGCTACAGTGACAGGGTTGGTGAAAAACTGTTTTTT.